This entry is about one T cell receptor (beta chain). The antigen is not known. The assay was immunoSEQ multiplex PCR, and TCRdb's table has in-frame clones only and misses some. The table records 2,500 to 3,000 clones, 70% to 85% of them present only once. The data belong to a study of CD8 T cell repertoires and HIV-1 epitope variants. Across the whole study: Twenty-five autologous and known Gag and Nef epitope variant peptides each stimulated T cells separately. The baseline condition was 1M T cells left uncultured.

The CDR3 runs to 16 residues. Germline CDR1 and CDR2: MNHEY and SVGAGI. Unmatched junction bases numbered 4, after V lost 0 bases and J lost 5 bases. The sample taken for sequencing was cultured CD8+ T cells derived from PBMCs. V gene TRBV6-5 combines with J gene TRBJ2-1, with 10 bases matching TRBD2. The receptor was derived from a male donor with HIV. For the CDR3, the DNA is TGTGCCAGCAGTTACTCTCCTAGCGGGAGCCACAATGAGCAGTTCTTC. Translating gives CASSYSPSGSHNEQFF.